The entry that follows covers one T cell receptor (beta chain) sequence. Its matching antigen is unknown. This CDR3 is built from 14 residues. Germline lookup yields CDR1 MDHEN and CDR2 SYDVKM. Trimming pared 5 bases from V and 10 bases from J, leaving 18 bases between. PCR was performed a second time for roughly 7 to 12 cycles using a sample-barcoded 5' primer and a J-beta primer mix. TCRdb re-called the 5' RACE reads with MiXCR, one entry per CDR3 protein. The table includes 1.8 million or so distinct CDR3 sequences, about two fifths detected once. This entry is derived from a study of blood T cells in healthy people across ages. Study-wide results and caveats: Estimated diversity that came from one million T cells was considered an underestimate.

The J gene is TRBJ2-1, the V gene TRBV28; D possibly corresponds to TRBD2 (6 bases). The sequence came from a human donor in good health. The sequenced material came from blood. CDR3: CASSPPGSSYEQFF. The CDR3 region has the DNA TGTGCCAGCAGTCCTCCCGGGAGCTCCTACGAGCAGTTCTTC.